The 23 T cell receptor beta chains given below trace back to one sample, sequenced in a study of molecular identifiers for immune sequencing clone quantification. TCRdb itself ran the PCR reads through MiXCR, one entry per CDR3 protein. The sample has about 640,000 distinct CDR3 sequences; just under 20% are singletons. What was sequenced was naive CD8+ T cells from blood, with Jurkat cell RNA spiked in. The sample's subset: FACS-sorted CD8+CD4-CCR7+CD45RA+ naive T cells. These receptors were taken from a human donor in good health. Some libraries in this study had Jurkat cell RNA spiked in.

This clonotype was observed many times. The CDR3 sequence is CTSSQDTLAAPFCDEQFF. CDR3 nucleotide sequence: TGCACCAGCAGCCAAGATACGCTAGCGGCTCCTTTTTGCGATGAGCAGTTCTTC. The rearrangement links TRBV1 to TRBJ2-1; the table's D gene call, TRBD2, was not cross checked with the DNA. TRBV1 is tagged as a pseudogene. The CDR3 contains 18 residues.

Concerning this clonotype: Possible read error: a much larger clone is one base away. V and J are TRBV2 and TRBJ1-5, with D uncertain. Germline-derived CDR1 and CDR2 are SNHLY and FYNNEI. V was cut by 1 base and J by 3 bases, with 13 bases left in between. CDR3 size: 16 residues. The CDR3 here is CASSEEWTGNNQPQHF. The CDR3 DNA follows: TGTGCCAGCAGTGAAGAATGGACTGGTAACAATCAGCCCCAGCATTTT.

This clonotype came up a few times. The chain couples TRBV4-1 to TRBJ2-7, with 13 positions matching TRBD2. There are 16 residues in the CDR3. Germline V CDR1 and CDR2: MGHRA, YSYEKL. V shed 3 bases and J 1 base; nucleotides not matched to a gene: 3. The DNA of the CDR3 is TGCGCCAGCAGCCAGACTAGCGGGAGGTTTTCCTACGAGCAGTACTTC. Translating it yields CASSQTSGRFSYEQYF.

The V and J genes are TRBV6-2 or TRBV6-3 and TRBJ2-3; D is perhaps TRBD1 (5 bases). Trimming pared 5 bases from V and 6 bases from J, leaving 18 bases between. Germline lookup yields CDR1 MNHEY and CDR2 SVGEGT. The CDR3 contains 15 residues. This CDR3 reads CASSHTGAWLDTQYF. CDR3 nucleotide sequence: TGTGCCAGCAGTCATACTGGGGCTTGGTTGGATACGCAGTATTTT.

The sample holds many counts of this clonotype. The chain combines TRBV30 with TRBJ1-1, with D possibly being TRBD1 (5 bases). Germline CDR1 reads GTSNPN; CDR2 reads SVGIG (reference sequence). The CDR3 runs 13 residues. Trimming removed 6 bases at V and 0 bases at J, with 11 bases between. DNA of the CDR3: TGTGCCTGTTTACAGGCCATGAACACTGAAGCTTTCTTT. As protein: CACLQAMNTEAFF.

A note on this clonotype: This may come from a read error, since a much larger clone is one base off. DNA for the CDR3: TGCAGTGCTAGAGTTGTCTCCCTAGGAGGGGGGCTGGTAGGCGAGCAGTACTTC. This translates into CSARVVSLGGGLVGEQYF. The V call is TRBV20-1, the J call TRBJ2-7, with D perhaps TRBD1 or TRBD2 (6 bases each). The ends were cut back, 1 base at V and 6 bases at J, with 28 bases in the middle. From germline, CDR1 is DFQATT and CDR2 SNEGSKA (reference sequence). CDR3 length: 18 residues.

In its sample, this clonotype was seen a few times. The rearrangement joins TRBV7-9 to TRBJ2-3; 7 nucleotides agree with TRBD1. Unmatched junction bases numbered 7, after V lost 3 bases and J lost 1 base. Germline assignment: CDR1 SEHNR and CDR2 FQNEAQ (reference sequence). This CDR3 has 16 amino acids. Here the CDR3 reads CASSFRQGYGTDTQYF. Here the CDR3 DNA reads TGTGCCAGCAGCTTTAGACAGGGATATGGCACAGATACGCAGTATTTT.

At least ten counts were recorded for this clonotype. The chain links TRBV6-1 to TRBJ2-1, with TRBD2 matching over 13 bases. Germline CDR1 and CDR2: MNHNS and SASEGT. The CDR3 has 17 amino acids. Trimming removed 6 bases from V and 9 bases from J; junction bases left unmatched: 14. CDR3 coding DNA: TGTGCCAGCAGAATAGAACCTGGACTAGCGGGAGTGAGTGAGCAGTTCTTC. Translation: CASRIEPGLAGVSEQFF.

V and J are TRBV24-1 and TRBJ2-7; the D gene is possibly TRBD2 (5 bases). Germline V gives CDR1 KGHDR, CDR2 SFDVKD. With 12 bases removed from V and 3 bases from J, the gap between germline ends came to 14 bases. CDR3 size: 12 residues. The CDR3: CAASSGSYEQYF. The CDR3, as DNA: TGTGCCGCCTCGTCGGGGAGCTACGAGCAGTACTTC.

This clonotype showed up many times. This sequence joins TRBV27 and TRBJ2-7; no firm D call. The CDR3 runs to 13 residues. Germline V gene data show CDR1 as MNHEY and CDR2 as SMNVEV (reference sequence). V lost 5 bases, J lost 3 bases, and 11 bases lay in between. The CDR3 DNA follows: TGTGCCAGCAGTCCCAACGCTGGCTACGAGCAGTACTTC. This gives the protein CASSPNAGYEQYF.

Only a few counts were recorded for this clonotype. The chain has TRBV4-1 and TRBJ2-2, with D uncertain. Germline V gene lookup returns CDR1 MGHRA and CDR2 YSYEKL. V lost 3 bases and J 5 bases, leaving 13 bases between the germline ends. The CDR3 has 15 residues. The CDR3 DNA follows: TGCGCCAGCAGCCACTTATCGTGGCGGACCGGGGAGCTGTTTTTT. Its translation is CASSHLSWRTGELFF.

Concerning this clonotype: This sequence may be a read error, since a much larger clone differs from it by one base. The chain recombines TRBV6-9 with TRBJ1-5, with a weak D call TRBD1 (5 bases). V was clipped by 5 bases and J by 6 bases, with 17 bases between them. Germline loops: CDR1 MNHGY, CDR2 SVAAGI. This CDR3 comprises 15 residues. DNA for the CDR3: TGTGCCAGCAGTCATGACGGATGGGGCAGTCAGCCCCAGCATTTT. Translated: CASSHDGWGSQPQHF.

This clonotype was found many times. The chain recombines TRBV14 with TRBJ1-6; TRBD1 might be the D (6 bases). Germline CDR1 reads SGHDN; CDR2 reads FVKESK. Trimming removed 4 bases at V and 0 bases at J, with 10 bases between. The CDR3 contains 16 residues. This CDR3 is CASSPLQGSYNSPLHF. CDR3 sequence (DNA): TGTGCCAGCAGCCCGTTACAGGGCTCCTATAATTCACCCCTCCACTTT. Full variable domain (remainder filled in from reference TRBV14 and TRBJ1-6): EAGVTQFPSHSVIEKGQTVTLRCDPISGHDNLYWYRRVMGKEIKFLLHFVKESKQDESGMPNNRFLAERTGGTYSTLKVQPAELEDSGVYFCASSPLQGSYNSPLHFGNGTRLTVT.

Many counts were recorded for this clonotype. CDR3 amino acids: CASSPQAEEGEQFF. The CDR3, as DNA: TGTGCCAGCAGCCCCCAAGCAGAGGAGGGTGAGCAGTTCTTC. The rearrangement links TRBV12-3 or TRBV12-4 to TRBJ2-1, with D possibly TRBD2 on 6 matching bases. V gave up 6 bases and J gave up 9 bases, with 18 bases separating them. The CDR3 sequence is 14 residues long.

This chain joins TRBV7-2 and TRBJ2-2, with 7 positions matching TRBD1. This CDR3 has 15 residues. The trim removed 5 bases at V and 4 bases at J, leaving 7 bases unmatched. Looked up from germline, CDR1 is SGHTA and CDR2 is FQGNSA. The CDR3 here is CASSIRDSLTGELFF. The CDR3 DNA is TGTGCCAGCAGCATCAGGGACAGCCTCACCGGGGAGCTGTTTTTT.

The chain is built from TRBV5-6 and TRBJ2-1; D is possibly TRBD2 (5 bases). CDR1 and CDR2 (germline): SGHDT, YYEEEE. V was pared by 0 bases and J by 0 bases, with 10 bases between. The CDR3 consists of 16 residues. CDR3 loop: CASSLAMGSSYNEQFF. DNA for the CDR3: TGTGCCAGCAGCTTGGCAATGGGGAGCTCCTACAATGAGCAGTTCTTC.

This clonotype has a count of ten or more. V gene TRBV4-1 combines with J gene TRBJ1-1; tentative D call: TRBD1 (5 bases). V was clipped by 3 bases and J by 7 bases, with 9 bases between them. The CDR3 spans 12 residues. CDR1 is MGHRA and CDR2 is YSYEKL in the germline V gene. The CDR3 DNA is TGCGCCAGCAGCCACGCAGGGTTTGAAGCTTTCTTT. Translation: CASSHAGFEAFF.

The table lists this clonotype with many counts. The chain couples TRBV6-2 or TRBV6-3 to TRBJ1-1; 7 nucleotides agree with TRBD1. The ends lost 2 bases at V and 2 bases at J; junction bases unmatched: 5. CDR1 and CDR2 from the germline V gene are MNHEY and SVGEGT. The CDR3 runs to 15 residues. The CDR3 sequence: CASSYTRTGNTEAFF. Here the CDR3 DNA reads TGTGCCAGCAGTTACACCCGGACAGGTAACACTGAAGCTTTCTTT.

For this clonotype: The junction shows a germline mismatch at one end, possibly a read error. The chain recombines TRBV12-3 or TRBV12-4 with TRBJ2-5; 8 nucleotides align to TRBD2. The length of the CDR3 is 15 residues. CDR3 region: CASSLFGGDQETLYF. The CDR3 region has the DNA TGTGCCAGCAGTTTGTTCGGGGGGGACCAAGAGACCCTGTACTTC.

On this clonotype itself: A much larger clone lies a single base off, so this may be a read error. CDR3 nucleotides: TGTGCCAGCAGCTACGATAGACAGGAGGGGGAGAATACTGGAGCTTTCTTT. Translated, it gives CASSYDRQEGENTGAFF. The chain carries TRBV6-2 or TRBV6-3 and TRBJ1-1, with TRBD1 as a possible D gene (6 bases). The CDR3 has 17 residues. Germline V gene data show CDR1 as MNHEY and CDR2 as SVGEGT.

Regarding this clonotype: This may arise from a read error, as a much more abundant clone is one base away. The CDR3 bases are TGTGCCATCAGTGTTGACAGGGGTAGCACAGATACGCAGTATTTT. It is translated as CAISVDRGSTDTQYF. The V call is TRBV10-3, the J call TRBJ2-3; the match to TRBD1 covers 8 bases. The trim removed 4 bases at V and 0 bases at J, leaving 3 bases unmatched. This CDR3 is 15 amino acids long. Per germline, CDR1 ENHRY and CDR2 SYGVKD.

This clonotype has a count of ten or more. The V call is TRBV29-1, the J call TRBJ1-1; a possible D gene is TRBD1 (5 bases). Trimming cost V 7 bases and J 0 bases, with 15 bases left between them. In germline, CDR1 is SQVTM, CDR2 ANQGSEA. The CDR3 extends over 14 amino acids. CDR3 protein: CSAAGRGMNTEAFF. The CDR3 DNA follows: TGCAGCGCGGCGGGTAGGGGAATGAACACTGAAGCTTTCTTT.

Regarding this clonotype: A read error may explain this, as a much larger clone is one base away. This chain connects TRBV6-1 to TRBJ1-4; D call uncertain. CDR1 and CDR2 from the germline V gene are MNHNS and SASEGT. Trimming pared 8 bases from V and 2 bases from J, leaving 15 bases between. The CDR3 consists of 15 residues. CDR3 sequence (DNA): TGTGCCAGCCGCCAAGACCTAACCACTAATGAAAAACTGTTTTTT. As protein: CASRQDLTTNEKLFF.